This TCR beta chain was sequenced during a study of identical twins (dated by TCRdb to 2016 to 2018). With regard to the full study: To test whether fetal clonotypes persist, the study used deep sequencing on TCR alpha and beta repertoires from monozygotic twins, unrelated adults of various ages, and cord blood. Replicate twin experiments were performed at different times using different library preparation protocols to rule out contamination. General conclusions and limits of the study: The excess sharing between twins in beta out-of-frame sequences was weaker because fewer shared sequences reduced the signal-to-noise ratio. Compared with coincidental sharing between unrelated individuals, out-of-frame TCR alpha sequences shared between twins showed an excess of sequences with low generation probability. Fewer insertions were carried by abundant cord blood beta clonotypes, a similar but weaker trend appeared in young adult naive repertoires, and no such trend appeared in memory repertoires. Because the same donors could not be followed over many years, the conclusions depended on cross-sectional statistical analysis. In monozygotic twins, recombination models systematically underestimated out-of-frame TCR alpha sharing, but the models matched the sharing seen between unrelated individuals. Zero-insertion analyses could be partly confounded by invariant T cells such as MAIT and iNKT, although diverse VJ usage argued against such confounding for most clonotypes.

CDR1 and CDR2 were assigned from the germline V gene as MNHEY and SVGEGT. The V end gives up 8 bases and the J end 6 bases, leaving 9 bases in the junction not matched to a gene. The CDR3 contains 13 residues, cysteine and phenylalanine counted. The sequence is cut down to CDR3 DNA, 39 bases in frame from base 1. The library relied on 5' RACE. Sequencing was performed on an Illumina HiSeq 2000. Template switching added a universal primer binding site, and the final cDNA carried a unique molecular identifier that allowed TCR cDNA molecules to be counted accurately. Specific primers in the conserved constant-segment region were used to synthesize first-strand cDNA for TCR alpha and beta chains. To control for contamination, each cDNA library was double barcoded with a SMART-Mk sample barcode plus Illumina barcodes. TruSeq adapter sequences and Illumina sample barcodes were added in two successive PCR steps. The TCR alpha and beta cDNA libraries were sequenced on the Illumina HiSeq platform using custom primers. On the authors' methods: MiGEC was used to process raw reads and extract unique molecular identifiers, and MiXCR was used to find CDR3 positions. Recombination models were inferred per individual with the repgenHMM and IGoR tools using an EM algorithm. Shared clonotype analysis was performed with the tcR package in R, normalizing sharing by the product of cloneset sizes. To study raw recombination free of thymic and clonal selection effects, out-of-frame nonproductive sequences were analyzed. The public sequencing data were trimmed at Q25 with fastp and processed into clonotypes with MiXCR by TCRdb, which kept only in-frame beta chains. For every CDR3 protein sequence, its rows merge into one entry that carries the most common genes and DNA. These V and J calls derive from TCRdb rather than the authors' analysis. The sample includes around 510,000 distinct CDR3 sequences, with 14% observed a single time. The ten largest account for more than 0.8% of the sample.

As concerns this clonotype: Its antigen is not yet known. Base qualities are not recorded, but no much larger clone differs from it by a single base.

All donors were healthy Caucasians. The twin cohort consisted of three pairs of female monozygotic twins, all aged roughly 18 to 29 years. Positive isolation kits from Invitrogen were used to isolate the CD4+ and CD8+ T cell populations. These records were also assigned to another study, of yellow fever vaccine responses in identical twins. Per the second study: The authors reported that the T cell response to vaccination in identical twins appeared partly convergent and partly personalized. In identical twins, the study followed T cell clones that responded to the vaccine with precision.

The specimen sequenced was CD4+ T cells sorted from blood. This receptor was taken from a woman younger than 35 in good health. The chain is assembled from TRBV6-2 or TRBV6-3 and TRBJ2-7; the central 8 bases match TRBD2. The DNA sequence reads TGTGCCAGCCGTAGCGGGACCATCGCCGAGCAGTACTTC. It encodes CASRSGTIAEQYF.